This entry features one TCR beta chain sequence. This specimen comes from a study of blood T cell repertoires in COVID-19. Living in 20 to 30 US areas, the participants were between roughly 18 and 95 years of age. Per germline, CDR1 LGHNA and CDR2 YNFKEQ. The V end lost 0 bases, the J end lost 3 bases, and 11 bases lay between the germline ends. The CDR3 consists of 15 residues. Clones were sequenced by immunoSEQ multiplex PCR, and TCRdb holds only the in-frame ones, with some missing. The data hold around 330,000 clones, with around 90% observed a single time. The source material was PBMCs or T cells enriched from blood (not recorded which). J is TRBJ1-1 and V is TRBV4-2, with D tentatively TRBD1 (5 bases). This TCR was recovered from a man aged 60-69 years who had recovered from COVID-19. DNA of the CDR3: TGTGCCAGCAGCCAAGAAAGGGGATTCTACACTGAAGCTTTCTTT. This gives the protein CASSQERGFYTEAFF.